The present entry profiles one TCR beta chain with its context. The antigen this receptor binds is unknown. No base quality information exists; no much larger clone differs at one position. The sample comes from a study of shared clonotypes between healthy human individuals (TCRdb year 2020). Context from the whole study: The cohort included a few men and a couple of women between 18 and 49 years of age. Per donor, three plates each were used for CD4 naive and CD4 memory, two for CD8 naive, and one for CD8 memory. Blood TCR repertoires of five healthy adults were deeply sequenced to estimate repertoire size and the extent of clonotype sharing between individuals. To increase sequencing depth and limit assay-specific biases, different laboratories used diverse techniques to prepare libraries and sequence TCR repertoires. Per donor, leukapheresis produced somewhere between about 0.85 and 9.5 billion PBMCs.

The study at large found these results: The genetic and exposure-history diversity represented was limited by the small number of donors. Pairwise subsampling indicated that sequencing depth was expected to affect the degree of clonotype sharing among donors. When a handful of donors were compared, the shared fraction of clonotypes was roughly 5% for naive CD4, around 4% for naive CD8, roughly 2.5% for memory CD4, and 0.3% to 0.5% for memory CD8. Sampling was restricted to blood, and TCR repertoires in tissue are likely to differ from TCR repertoires in blood. Even with the large sequencing depth, rarefaction of the sorted-subset datasets indicated that sequencing was incomplete. Compared with non-shared clonotypes, the clonotypes found in all four sorted-subset donors had higher generation probabilities. Naive subsets generally had larger estimated clonotype richness than memory subsets.

TCR CDR3 regions were amplified from genomic DNA by multiplex PCR using the deep immunoSEQ assay. Extracted genomic DNA from each cell subset was spread evenly across all wells of several immunoSEQ 96-well plates, with each plate serving as a replicate. For sorted subsets, each replicate PCR was loaded with approximately 200 ng genomic DNA, equivalent to 25,000 to 35,000 T cell genomes. Purified libraries were measured with a Qubit 3.0 fluorometer, size-checked on a Bioanalyzer 2100, and measured again with the KAPA Library Quantification kit. A separate single-read 150-cycle Illumina NextSeq 550 flow cell was used to sequence each immunoSEQ 96-well plate. Under the source paper's analysis protocol: The immunoSEQ output contained only junctional sequences without quality scores, so filtering could not match that applied to full-length reads. Sequences were annotated with PyIR, a Python wrapper for IgBLAST v1.9, and V/J genes and CDR3 were assigned using IMGT germline references. Reads were removed for weak V/J assignments (E-value above 1e-6), missing CDR3, stop codons, out-of-frame junctions, or ambiguous translated residues. V3J clonotypes were defined by identical inferred V gene, J gene, and CDR3 amino acid sequence. Percentage overlap between repertoires was computed as shared unique clonotypes divided by the size of the smaller repertoire. Repertoire richness was assessed with RTK rarefaction, the Chao1 estimator, and Recon v2.1 estimates of unobserved clonotypes. For all TCRbeta clonotypes obtained by the gDNA method from a handful of donors, generation probabilities were computed with OLGA. TCRdb carries this immuneACCESS record with in-frame sequences only. Its versions omit some clonotypes, under half of them owing to an unresolved V gene in the studies checked, with the rest unexplained. Clone size and V and J calls were adopted from that table, with D and trimming inferred from the DNA. The sample profile shows about 2.4 million clones; more than 80% of them were found once. The leading ten clones occupy about 0.13% of the sample.

The donors were healthy, HIV-negative adults with no recently reported acute infections or vaccinations. Only Caucasian adults living in Nashville, Tennessee, USA were represented among the donors. CD4+ T cells were enriched through magnetic negative selection, after which naive cells were positively selected on CD45RA and the remaining negative fraction served as the memory subset. After blood collection by leukapheresis, PBMCs were isolated using Ficoll-Histopaque density gradient centrifugation and then cryopreserved in the vapor phase of liquid nitrogen. Purity and quantity of every magnetically sorted T cell population were checked by analytical flow cytometry. From each sorted fraction, genomic DNA was isolated and quantified by UV absorbance on a Nanodrop 2000c. The receptor's source is a man younger than 35 in good health. The sequencing input was naive CD4+ T cells sorted from blood. In the paper's terms, the cell subset or site label means: CD45RA+ positively selected.

The CDR3 has the sequence CAWSLAINYGYTF. The nucleotide sequence reads as follows: TGTGCCTGGAGTTTGGCAATTAACTATGGCTACACCTTC. The V and J segments used are TRBV30 and TRBJ1-2, with the D gene not clear enough to name. From the germline V gene (reference sequence), CDR1 is GTSNPN and CDR2 is SVGIG. Counted from cysteine to phenylalanine, this CDR3 has 13 amino acids. The only DNA kept is the CDR3, 39 bases in frame from the first base. Between the V and J ends, shortened by 2 bases and 1 base respectively, the junction contains 8 bases.